The 2 T cell receptor beta chains listed next were all sequenced from one sample in a study of cytomegalovirus exposure and HLA in healthy donors. Use of 60 Vbeta and 13 Jbeta primers characterized the PCR. Produced via immunoSEQ multiplex PCR; TCRdb's table is partial and in-frame only. The repertoire holds some 130,000 clones, with about 74% as singletons. Sequenced material: PBMCs. Receptors originate from a male donor in good health and CMV-seronegative.

This clone turned up a few times. The DNA of the CDR3 is TGCAGCGTTGCGCCTAGCCTCAACACAGATACGCAGTATTTT. Translation: CSVAPSLNTDTQYF. J is TRBJ2-3 and V is TRBV29-1; a possible D gene is TRBD2 (5 bases). The CDR3 length is 14 residues. Trimming shortened V by 4 bases and J by 2 bases, and 13 bases separated the two germline ends. In germline, CDR1 is SQVTM, CDR2 ANQGSEA.

The rearrangement uses TRBV5-1 and TRBJ1-1; the D gene is possibly TRBD1 (6 bases). The CDR3 spans 14 residues. Germline V gene sequence: CDR1 SGHRS, CDR2 YFSETQ. V lost 5 bases and J lost 5, with 16 bases in between. In DNA, the CDR3 is TGCGCCAGCAGAGCAGGGGTCACTCAAACTGAAGCTTTCTTT. Its protein product is CASRAGVTQTEAFF.